This T cell receptor beta chain was identified in a study of cytomegalovirus exposure and HLA in healthy donors. In the PCR, 60 Vbeta and 13 Jbeta primers were used. Libraries were prepared by immunoSEQ multiplex PCR; TCRdb keeps only in-frame clonotypes and omits some of them. The sample includes under 200,000 clones, roughly 13% of them seen just once. The length of the CDR3 is 13 residues. With V trimmed by 6 bases and J by 3 bases, 5 bases remained unmatched. Germline lookup yields CDR1 MDHEN and CDR2 SYDVKM. There are a few counts of this clone. Sequencing used PBMCs. This chain links TRBV28 with TRBJ2-7; 7 nucleotides align to TRBD1. This sequence originates from a man in his fifties or sixties in good health and CMV-seropositive. The CDR3 DNA reads as TGTGCCAGCAGCCGGGGACAGTTCTACGAGCAGTACGTC. Translating gives CASSRGQFYEQYV.